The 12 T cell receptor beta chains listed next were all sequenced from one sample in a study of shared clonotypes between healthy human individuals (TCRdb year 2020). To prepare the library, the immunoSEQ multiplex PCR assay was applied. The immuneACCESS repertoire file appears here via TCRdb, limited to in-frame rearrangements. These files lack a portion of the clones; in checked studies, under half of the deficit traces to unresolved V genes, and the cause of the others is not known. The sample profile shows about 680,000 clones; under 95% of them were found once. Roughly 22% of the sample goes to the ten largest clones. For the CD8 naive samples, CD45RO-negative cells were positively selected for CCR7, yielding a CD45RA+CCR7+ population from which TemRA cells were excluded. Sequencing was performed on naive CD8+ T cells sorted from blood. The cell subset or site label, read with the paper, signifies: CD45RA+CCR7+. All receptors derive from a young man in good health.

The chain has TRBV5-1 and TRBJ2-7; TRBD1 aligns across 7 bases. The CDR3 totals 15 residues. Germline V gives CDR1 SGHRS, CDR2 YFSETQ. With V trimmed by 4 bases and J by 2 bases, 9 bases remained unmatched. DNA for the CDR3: TGCGCCAGCAGCCTCTACCGACAGGGTACCTACGAGCAGTACTTC. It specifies CASSLYRQGTYEQYF.

CDR3 nucleotides: TGTGCCAGCTCAGCCGGGACTAGCGGAGTCTCCTACAATGAGCAGTTCTTC. Translated, it gives CASSAGTSGVSYNEQFF. The rearrangement links TRBV18 to TRBJ2-1; TRBD2 matches at 11 bases. Germline CDR1 is KGHSH and CDR2 is LQKENI. The trim removed 5 bases at V and 0 bases at J, leaving 6 bases unmatched. The CDR3 loop spans 17 amino acids. The full variable domain, with the rest looked up from reference TRBV18 and TRBJ2-1, is NAGVMQNPRHLVRRRGQEARLRCSPMKGHSHVYWYRQLPEEGLKFMVYLQKENIIDESGMPKERFSAEFPKEGPSILRIQQVVRGDSAAYFCASSAGTSGVSYNEQFFGPGTRLTVL.

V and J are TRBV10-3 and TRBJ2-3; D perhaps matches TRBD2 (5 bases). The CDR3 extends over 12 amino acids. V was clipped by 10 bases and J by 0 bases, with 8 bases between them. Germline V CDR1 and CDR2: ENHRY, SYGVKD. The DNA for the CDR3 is TGTGCCACCGGGATTAGCACAGATACGCAGTATTTT. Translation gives CATGISTDTQYF.

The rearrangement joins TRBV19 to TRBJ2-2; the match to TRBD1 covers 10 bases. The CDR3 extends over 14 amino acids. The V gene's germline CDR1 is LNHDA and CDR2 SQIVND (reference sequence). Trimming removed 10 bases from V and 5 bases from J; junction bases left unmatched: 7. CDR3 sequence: CAKVPGQGTGELFF. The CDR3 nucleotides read TGTGCCAAAGTGCCGGGACAGGGGACCGGGGAGCTGTTTTTT.

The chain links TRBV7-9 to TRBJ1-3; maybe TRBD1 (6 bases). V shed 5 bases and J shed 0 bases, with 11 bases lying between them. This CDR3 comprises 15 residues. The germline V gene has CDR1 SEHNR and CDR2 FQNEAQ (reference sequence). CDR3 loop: CASSVNRDSGNTIYF. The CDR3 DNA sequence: TGTGCCAGCAGCGTGAACAGGGACTCTGGAAACACCATATATTTT.

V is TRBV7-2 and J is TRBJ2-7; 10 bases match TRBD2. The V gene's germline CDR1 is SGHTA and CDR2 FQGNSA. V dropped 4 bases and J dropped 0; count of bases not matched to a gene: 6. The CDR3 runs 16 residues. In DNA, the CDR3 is TGTGCCAGCAGCTGGCCGTCTAGCGGGAGCTCCTACGAGCAGTACTTC. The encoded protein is CASSWPSSGSSYEQYF.

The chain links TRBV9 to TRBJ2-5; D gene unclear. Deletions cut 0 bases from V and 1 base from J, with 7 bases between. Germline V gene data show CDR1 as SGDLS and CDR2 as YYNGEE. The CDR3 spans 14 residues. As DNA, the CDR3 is TGTGCCAGCAGCGTAGGTCCACTCCAAGAGACCCAGTACTTC. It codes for CASSVGPLQETQYF.

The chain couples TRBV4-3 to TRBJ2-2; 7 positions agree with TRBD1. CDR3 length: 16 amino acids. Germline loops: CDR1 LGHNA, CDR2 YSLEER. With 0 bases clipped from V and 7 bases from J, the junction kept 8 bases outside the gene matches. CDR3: CASSQDRQGTSGELFF. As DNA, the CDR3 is TGCGCCAGCAGCCAAGACAGACAGGGAACGAGCGGGGAGCTGTTTTTT.

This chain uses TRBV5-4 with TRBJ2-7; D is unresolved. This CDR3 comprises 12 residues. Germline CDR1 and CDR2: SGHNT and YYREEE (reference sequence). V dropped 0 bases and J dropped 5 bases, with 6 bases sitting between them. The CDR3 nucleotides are TGTGCCAGCAGCTTGGATTCCCACGAGCAGTACTTC. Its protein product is CASSLDSHEQYF. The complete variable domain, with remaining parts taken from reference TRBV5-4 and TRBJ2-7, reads ETGVTQSPTHLIKTRGQQVTLRCSSQSGHNTVSWYQQALGQGPQFIFQYYREEENGRGNFPPRFSGLQFPNYSSELNVNALELDDSALYLCASSLDSHEQYFGPGTRLTVT.

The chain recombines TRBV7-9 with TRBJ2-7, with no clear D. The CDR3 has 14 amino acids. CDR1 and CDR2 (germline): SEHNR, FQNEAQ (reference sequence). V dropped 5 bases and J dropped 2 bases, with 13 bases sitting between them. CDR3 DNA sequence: TGTGCCAGCAGCAAAGGGCCCCAGCCCTACGAGCAGTACTTC. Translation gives CASSKGPQPYEQYF.

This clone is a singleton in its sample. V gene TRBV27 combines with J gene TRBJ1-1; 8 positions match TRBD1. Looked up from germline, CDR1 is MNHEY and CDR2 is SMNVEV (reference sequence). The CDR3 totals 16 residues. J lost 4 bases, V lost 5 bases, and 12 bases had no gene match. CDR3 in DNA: TGTGCCAGCAGTGCGTTATCAGGTGACAGGGGCACTGAAGCTTTCTTT. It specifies CASSALSGDRGTEAFF.

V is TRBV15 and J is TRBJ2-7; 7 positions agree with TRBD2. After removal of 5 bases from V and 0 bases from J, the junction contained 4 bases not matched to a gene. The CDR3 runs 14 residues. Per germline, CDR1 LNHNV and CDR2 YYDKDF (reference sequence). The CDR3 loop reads CATSWSGNSYEQYF. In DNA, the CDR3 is TGTGCCACCAGCTGGAGCGGGAACTCCTACGAGCAGTACTTC.